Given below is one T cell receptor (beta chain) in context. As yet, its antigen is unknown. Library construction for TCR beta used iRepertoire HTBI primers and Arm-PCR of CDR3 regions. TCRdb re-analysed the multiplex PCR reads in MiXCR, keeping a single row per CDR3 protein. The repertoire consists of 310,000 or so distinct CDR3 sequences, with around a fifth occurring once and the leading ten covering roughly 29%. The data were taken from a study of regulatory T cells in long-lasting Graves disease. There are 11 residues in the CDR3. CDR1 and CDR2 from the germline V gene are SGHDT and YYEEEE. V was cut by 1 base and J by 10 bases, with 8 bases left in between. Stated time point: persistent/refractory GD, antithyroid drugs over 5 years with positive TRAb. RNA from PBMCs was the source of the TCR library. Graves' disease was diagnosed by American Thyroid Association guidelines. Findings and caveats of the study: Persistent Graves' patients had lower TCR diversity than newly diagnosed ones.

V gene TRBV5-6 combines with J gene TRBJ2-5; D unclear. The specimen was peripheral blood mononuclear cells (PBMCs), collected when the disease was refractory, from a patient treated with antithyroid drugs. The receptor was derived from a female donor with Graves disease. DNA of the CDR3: TGTGCCAGCAGCTTGTTAAGTATCCAGTACTTC. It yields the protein CASSLLSIQYF.